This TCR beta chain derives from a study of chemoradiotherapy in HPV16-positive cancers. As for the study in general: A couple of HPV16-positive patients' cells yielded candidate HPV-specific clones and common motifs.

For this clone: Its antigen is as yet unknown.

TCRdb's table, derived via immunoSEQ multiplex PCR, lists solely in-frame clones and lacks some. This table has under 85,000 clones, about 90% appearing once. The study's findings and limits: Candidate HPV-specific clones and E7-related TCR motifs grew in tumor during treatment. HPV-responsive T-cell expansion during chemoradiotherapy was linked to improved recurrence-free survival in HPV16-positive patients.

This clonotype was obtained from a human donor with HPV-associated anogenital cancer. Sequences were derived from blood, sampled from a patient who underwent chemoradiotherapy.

CDR3 nucleotide sequence: TGTGCCACTAAAGGGACAGGAAACACCGGGGAGCTGTTTTTT. Its protein product is CATKGTGNTGELFF. This sequence joins TRBV19 and TRBJ2-2, with 8 positions matching TRBD1. Unmatched junction bases numbered 6, after V lost 10 bases and J lost 2 bases. The CDR3 runs to 14 residues. Germline values: CDR1 LNHDA, CDR2 SQIVND (reference sequence). The full variable domain, its missing parts supplied by reference TRBV19 and TRBJ2-2, is DGGITQSPKYLFRKEGQNVTLSCEQNLNHDAMYWYRQDPGQGLRLIYYSQIVNDFQKGDIAEGYSVSREKKESFPLTVTSAQKNPTAFYLCATKGTGNTGELFFGEGSRLTVL.